This is a list of T cell receptor beta chains from one sample in a study of immune evolution from preneoplasia to lung adenocarcinoma. Produced via immunoSEQ multiplex PCR; TCRdb's table is partial and in-frame only. The table records about 13,000 clones, approximately 80% of them present only once. The sample comprised FFPE minimally invasive lung adenocarcinoma tissue. The receptors originated from a person in their 70s with lung adenocarcinoma. CDR3s include the opening cysteine and the closing phenylalanine or tryptophan. The order of the fields is D gene, clone size, V gene, J gene, CDR3 protein, CDR3 DNA. D genes are given only for firm matches. Clone size is shown for a subset of rows, as once, few, many or a class of expanded clone.

d_gene: .; abundance: once; v_gene: TRBV30; j_gene: TRBJ1-1; CDR3aa: CAWRRSLGPGNTEAFF; CDR3nt: TGTGCCTGGAGGAGATCCTTGGGGCCCGGGAACACTGAAGCTTTCTTT
d_gene: TRBD2; abundance: few; v_gene: TRBV30; j_gene: TRBJ2-3; CDR3aa: CAWSVFPSGEGTDTQYF; CDR3nt: TGTGCCTGGAGTGTATTCCCTAGCGGGGAGGGCACAGATACGCAGTATTTT
d_gene: TRBD1; abundance: once; v_gene: TRBV15; j_gene: TRBJ1-4; CDR3aa: CATSRQTGSGEKLFF; CDR3nt: TGTGCCACCAGCAGACAGACAGGGTCGGGTGAAAAACTGTTTTTT
d_gene: .; abundance: .; v_gene: TRBV28; j_gene: TRBJ1-1; CDR3aa: CASSTPVTEAFF; CDR3nt: TGTGCCAGCAGCACCCCGGTGACTGAAGCTTTCTTT
d_gene: TRBD1; abundance: .; v_gene: TRBV11-2; j_gene: TRBJ2-2; CDR3aa: CASSLTGGRTGELFF; CDR3nt: TGTGCCAGCAGCTTAACAGGGGGCCGAACCGGGGAGCTGTTTTTT
d_gene: .; abundance: .; v_gene: TRBV2; j_gene: TRBJ2-4; CDR3aa: CASIPPDSLNIQYF; CDR3nt: TGTGCCAGCATTCCCCCGGACAGCCTCAACATTCAGTACTTC
d_gene: TRBD1; abundance: .; v_gene: TRBV6-1; j_gene: TRBJ1-2; CDR3aa: CASGQDAGGYTF; CDR3nt: TGTGCCAGCGGACAGGACGCTGGGGGCTACACCTTC
d_gene: TRBD1; abundance: .; v_gene: TRBV7-9; j_gene: TRBJ1-2; CDR3aa: CASSWSGTGGYGYTF; CDR3nt: TGTGCCAGCAGCTGGTCCGGGACAGGGGGTTATGGCTACACCTTC
d_gene: .; abundance: .; v_gene: TRBV6-5; j_gene: TRBJ2-2; CDR3aa: CASSYRGAGTGELFF; CDR3nt: TGTGCCAGCAGTTACAGGGGTGCTGGGACCGGGGAGCTGTTTTTT
d_gene: TRBD1; abundance: .; v_gene: TRBV29-1; j_gene: TRBJ1-5; CDR3aa: CSVTTGEHQPQHF; CDR3nt: TGCAGCGTTACTACAGGGGAACATCAGCCCCAGCATTTT
d_gene: .; abundance: .; v_gene: TRBV6-5; j_gene: TRBJ2-1; CDR3aa: CASSYDGFYNEQFF; CDR3nt: TGTGCCAGCAGTTACGATGGGTTCTACAATGAGCAGTTCTTC
d_gene: .; abundance: .; v_gene: TRBV14; j_gene: TRBJ2-1; CDR3aa: CASSQQLTTNEQFF; CDR3nt: TGTGCCAGCAGCCAACAACTTACAACCAATGAGCAGTTCTTC
d_gene: .; abundance: few; v_gene: TRBV10-3; j_gene: TRBJ2-7; CDR3aa: CAISEGTGTYEQYF; CDR3nt: TGTGCCATCAGTGAGGGAACAGGAACCTACGAGCAGTACTTC
d_gene: .; abundance: .; v_gene: TRBV18; j_gene: TRBJ2-3; CDR3aa: CASSPTASTDTQYF; CDR3nt: TGTGCCAGCTCACCAACAGCTAGCACAGATACGCAGTATTTT
d_gene: TRBD1; abundance: .; v_gene: TRBV5-8; j_gene: TRBJ1-4; CDR3aa: CASSTGTGFMEKLFF; CDR3nt: TGTGCCAGCAGCACCGGGACAGGTTTTATGGAAAAACTGTTTTTT
d_gene: TRBD1; abundance: .; v_gene: TRBV6-1; j_gene: TRBJ2-7; CDR3aa: CASSRTGDSYEQYF; CDR3nt: TGTGCCAGCAGCAGGACAGGGGACTCCTACGAGCAGTACTTC
d_gene: .; abundance: .; v_gene: TRBV27; j_gene: TRBJ2-7; CDR3aa: CASSPTRGREQYF; CDR3nt: TGTGCCAGCAGTCCTACTCGGGGTAGGGAGCAGTACTTC
d_gene: TRBD1; abundance: few; v_gene: TRBV7-9; j_gene: TRBJ2-7; CDR3aa: CASSGTGPYEQYF; CDR3nt: TGTGCCAGCTCCGGGACAGGGCCCTACGAGCAGTACTTC
d_gene: .; abundance: few; v_gene: TRBV29-1; j_gene: TRBJ1-1; CDR3aa: CSVEVQQNTEAFF; CDR3nt: TGCAGCGTTGAAGTACAACAAAACACTGAAGCTTTCTTT
d_gene: .; abundance: once; v_gene: TRBV29-1; j_gene: TRBJ2-5; CDR3aa: CSVGGTLETQYF; CDR3nt: TGCAGCGTAGGCGGGACTTTGGAGACCCAGTACTTC
d_gene: .; abundance: .; v_gene: TRBV28; j_gene: TRBJ1-5; CDR3aa: CASSLGQGRNQPQHF; CDR3nt: TGTGCCAGCAGTCTGGGGCAGGGCCGAAATCAGCCCCAGCATTTT
d_gene: TRBD1; abundance: .; v_gene: TRBV18; j_gene: TRBJ2-7; CDR3aa: CASSPPGTGRHEQYF; CDR3nt: TGTGCCAGCTCACCCCCCGGGACAGGGAGGCACGAGCAGTACTTC
d_gene: .; abundance: .; v_gene: TRBV19; j_gene: TRBJ2-5; CDR3aa: CASNPRRGGQETQYF; CDR3nt: TGTGCCAGTAATCCACGGAGAGGGGGGCAAGAGACCCAGTACTTC
d_gene: .; abundance: .; v_gene: TRBV11-1; j_gene: TRBJ2-2; CDR3aa: CASSPRYGELFF; CDR3nt: TGTGCCAGCAGCCCTCGATACGGGGAGCTGTTTTTT
d_gene: TRBD2; abundance: few; v_gene: TRBV19; j_gene: TRBJ2-1; CDR3aa: CASSIGGRANEQFF; CDR3nt: TGTGCCAGTAGTATAGGAGGGAGGGCGAATGAGCAGTTCTTC
d_gene: .; abundance: few; v_gene: TRBV11-1; j_gene: TRBJ1-5; CDR3aa: CASSFGENQPQHF; CDR3nt: TGTGCCAGCAGCTTTGGGGAGAATCAGCCCCAGCATTTT
d_gene: .; abundance: .; v_gene: TRBV28; j_gene: TRBJ2-2; CDR3aa: CASSLQGMGTGELFF; CDR3nt: TGTGCCAGCAGTTTACAGGGGATGGGAACCGGGGAGCTGTTTTTT
d_gene: .; abundance: .; v_gene: TRBV6-1; j_gene: TRBJ2-1; CDR3aa: CASIEGGISYNEQFF; CDR3nt: TGTGCCAGCATCGAAGGAGGCATCTCCTACAATGAGCAGTTCTTC
d_gene: .; abundance: .; v_gene: TRBV29-1; j_gene: TRBJ1-2; CDR3aa: CSVESGFDGYTF; CDR3nt: TGCAGCGTTGAATCGGGGTTCGATGGCTACACCTTC
d_gene: .; abundance: .; v_gene: TRBV6-6; j_gene: TRBJ1-2; CDR3aa: CASTPYGYTF; CDR3nt: TGTGCCAGCACCCCCTATGGCTACACCTTC
d_gene: .; abundance: few; v_gene: TRBV19; j_gene: TRBJ2-3; CDR3aa: CASSPRPSGATDTQYF; CDR3nt: TGTGCCAGTAGTCCACGACCGTCCGGGGCCACAGATACGCAGTATTTT
d_gene: TRBD1; abundance: .; v_gene: TRBV30; j_gene: TRBJ1-2; CDR3aa: CAWRRYPGQVFGYGYTF; CDR3nt: TGTGCCTGGAGGAGGTACCCGGGACAGGTCTTCGGCTATGGCTACACCTTC
d_gene: .; abundance: once; v_gene: TRBV6-1; j_gene: TRBJ1-5; CDR3aa: CAVAVGTGNQPQHF; CDR3nt: TGTGCCGTTGCCGTAGGTACGGGCAATCAGCCCCAGCATTTT
d_gene: .; abundance: few; v_gene: TRBV5-1; j_gene: TRBJ2-3; CDR3aa: CASSLDKSSTDTQYF; CDR3nt: TGCGCCAGCAGCCTGGACAAATCTAGCACAGATACGCAGTATTTT
d_gene: TRBD1; abundance: .; v_gene: TRBV28; j_gene: TRBJ1-2; CDR3aa: CASNPGQGNYGYTF; CDR3nt: TGTGCCAGTAACCCGGGACAGGGGAACTATGGCTACACCTTC
d_gene: .; abundance: few; v_gene: TRBV4-1; j_gene: TRBJ1-4; CDR3aa: CASSQQGGDHEKLFF; CDR3nt: TGCGCCAGCAGCCAACAGGGAGGTGATCATGAAAAACTGTTTTTT
d_gene: TRBD1; abundance: .; v_gene: TRBV19; j_gene: TRBJ1-6; CDR3aa: CASRLEPGGGSPLHF; CDR3nt: TGTGCCAGTAGACTTGAACCAGGGGGAGGCTCACCCCTCCACTTT
d_gene: .; abundance: few; v_gene: TRBV11-2; j_gene: TRBJ2-1; CDR3aa: CASSPGQPEQFF; CDR3nt: TGTGCCAGCAGCCCCGGACAGCCTGAGCAGTTCTTC
d_gene: .; abundance: .; v_gene: TRBV20-1; j_gene: TRBJ2-1; CDR3aa: CSARAAEQFF; CDR3nt: TGCAGTGCGCGCGCTGCTGAGCAGTTCTTC
d_gene: .; abundance: .; v_gene: TRBV10-3; j_gene: TRBJ2-7; CDR3aa: CAIRGTAGEQYF; CDR3nt: TGTGCCATCAGGGGGACCGCGGGGGAGCAGTACTTC
d_gene: .; abundance: .; v_gene: TRBV4-1; j_gene: TRBJ2-3; CDR3aa: CASSQGELDTQYF; CDR3nt: TGCGCCAGCAGCCAAGGGGAGTTAGATACGCAGTATTTT
d_gene: TRBD1; abundance: once; v_gene: TRBV27; j_gene: TRBJ1-2; CDR3aa: CASSLQGGNYGYTF; CDR3nt: TGTGCCAGCAGTCTTCAGGGGGGGAACTATGGCTACACCTTC